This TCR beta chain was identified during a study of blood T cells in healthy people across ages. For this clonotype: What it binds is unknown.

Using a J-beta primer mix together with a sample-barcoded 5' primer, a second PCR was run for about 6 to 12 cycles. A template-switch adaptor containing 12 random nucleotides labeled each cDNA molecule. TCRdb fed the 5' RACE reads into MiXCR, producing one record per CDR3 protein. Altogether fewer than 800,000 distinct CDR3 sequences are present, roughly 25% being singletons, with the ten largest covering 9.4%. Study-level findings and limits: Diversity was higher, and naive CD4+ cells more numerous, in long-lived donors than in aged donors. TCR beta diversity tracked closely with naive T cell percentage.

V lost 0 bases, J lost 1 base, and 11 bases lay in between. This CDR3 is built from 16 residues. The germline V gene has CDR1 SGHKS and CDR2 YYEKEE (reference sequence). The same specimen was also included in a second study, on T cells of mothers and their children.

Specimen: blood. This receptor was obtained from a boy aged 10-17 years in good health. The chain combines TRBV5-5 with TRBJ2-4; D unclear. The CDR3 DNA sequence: TGTGCCAGCAGCTTGGTACTCGACGTCGCCAAAAACATTCAGTACTTC. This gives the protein CASSLVLDVAKNIQYF.